This T cell receptor (beta chain) stems from a study of OX40 agonist ivuxolimab in advanced cancers. Exclusion of a patient followed from autoimmune disease history or systemic immunosuppression. The germline CDR1 and CDR2 sequences are MNHEY and SVGAGI. V lost 7 bases and J lost 4, with 13 bases in between. The CDR3 consists of 13 residues. Clones were sequenced by immunoSEQ multiplex PCR, and TCRdb holds only the in-frame ones, with some missing. Of 100,000 or so clones listed, 80% to 95% are singletons. Here the sequenced sample was CD4+ or CD8+ T cells sorted from blood, taken in a trial of the OX40 agonist ivuxolimab. The chain combines TRBV6-5 with TRBJ1-2; D is uncertain. The receptor comes from an adult with an advanced solid tumor such as melanoma, head and neck, liver or kidney cancer. As DNA, the CDR3 is TGTGCCAGCACGGATTCCAGCGGCTATGGCTACACCTTC. This encodes CASTDSSGYGYTF.